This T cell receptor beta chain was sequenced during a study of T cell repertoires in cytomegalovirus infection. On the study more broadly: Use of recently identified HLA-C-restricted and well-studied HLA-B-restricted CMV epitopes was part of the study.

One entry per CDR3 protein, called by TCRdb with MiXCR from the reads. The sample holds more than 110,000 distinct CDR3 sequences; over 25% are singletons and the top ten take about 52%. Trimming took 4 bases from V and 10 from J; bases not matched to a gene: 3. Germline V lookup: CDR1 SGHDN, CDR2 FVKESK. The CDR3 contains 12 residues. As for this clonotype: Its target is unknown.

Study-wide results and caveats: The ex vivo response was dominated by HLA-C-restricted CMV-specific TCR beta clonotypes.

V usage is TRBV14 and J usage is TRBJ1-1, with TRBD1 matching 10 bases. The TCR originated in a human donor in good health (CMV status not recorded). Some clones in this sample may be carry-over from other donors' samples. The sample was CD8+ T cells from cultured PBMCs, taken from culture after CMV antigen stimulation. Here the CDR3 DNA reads TGTGCCAGCAGCCTTGGGACAGGGGTAGCTTTCTTT. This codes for CASSLGTGVAFF.